The 10 T cell receptor beta chains listed next were all sequenced from one sample in a study of blood T cell repertoires in COVID-19. The table came from immunoSEQ multiplex PCR; TCRdb's copy has only in-frame clones and leaves some out. This sample has 200,000 to 250,000 clones, with roughly 86% found just once. The sequencing sample was made of peripheral blood. These receptors were collected from a woman aged 60-75 years who had recovered from COVID-19.

The chain has TRBV2 and TRBJ1-6, with 7 positions matching TRBD1. The CDR3 has 16 residues. V lost 0 bases and J lost 3; bases outside the gene matches: 2. Per germline, CDR1 SNHLY and CDR2 FYNNEI. The CDR3 loop reads CASSEARTGYNSPLHF. The DNA for the CDR3 is TGTGCCAGCAGTGAAGCGAGGACAGGCTATAATTCACCCCTCCACTTT.

By its share, this clone is medium-sized. Other DNA variants within this sample encode the same CDR3. This chain uses TRBV18 with TRBJ2-7; D perhaps matches TRBD1 (6 bases). The CDR3 has 12 residues. The germline CDR1 and CDR2 sequences are KGHSH and LQKENI. Trimming shortened V by 6 bases and J by 4 bases, and 10 bases separated the two germline ends. The CDR3 loop is CASSQDSYEQYF. The CDR3 bases are TGTGCCAGCTCCCAGGACAGTTACGAGCAGTACTTC. Complete variable domain (other parts from reference TRBV18 and TRBJ2-7): NAGVMQNPRHLVRRRGQEARLRCSPMKGHSHVYWYRQLPEEGLKFMVYLQKENIIDESGMPKERFSAEFPKEGPSILRIQQVVRGDSAAYFCASSQDSYEQYFGPGTRLTVT.

In regard to this clone: Mismatch with germline at one junction end may stem from a read error. The chain links TRBV3-1 (or the pseudogene TRBV3-2) to TRBJ2-7; 8 nucleotides agree with TRBD1. The CDR3 covers 14 residues. From germline, CDR1 is LGHDT and CDR2 YNNKEL (reference sequence). As DNA, the CDR3 is TGTGCCAGCAGCCAGACGGGACAGGTACTCCCGTTATCCTTC. Translated: CASSQTGQVLPLSF.

This chain uses TRBV7-9 with TRBJ1-6; the D is unclear. The CDR3 has 16 amino acids. The V and J ends lost 7 bases and 0 bases respectively, with 13 bases between them. Looked up from germline, CDR1 is SEHNR and CDR2 is FQNEAQ (reference sequence). DNA of the CDR3: TGTGCCAGCACAAGCACAGTGTTCTCCTATAATTCACCCCTCCACTTT. Its protein is CASTSTVFSYNSPLHF.

The gene calls are TRBV6-6 and TRBJ2-5, with a possible D match to TRBD2 (6 bases). This CDR3 is 12 amino acids long. Germline lookup yields CDR1 MNHNY and CDR2 SVGAGI (reference sequence). CDR3: CAEGQGGETQYF. CDR3 coding DNA: TGTGCAGAAGGGCAGGGAGGAGAGACCCAGTACTTC.

J is TRBJ2-7 and V is TRBV27; 13 bases match TRBD2. J gave up 13 bases and V 6 bases, and 6 bases lay outside the gene matches. Germline V gene lookup returns CDR1 MNHEY and CDR2 SMNVEV (reference sequence). This CDR3 is built from 12 residues. The CDR3 sequence: CASRLGTSGEYF. The CDR3, as DNA: TGTGCCAGCAGATTGGGGACTAGCGGGGAATACTTC.

This chain links TRBV4-3 with TRBJ2-3; TRBD2 might be the D (7 bases). Between the trimmed V and J ends, which lost 0 bases and 1 base, there was a span of 14 bases. CDR3 size: 17 residues. Per germline, CDR1 LGHNA and CDR2 YSLEER. The CDR3 loop reads CASSQEGGGGRTDTQYF. CDR3 coding DNA: TGCGCCAGCAGCCAAGAGGGAGGCGGGGGCCGCACAGATACGCAGTATTTT.

The chain links TRBV19 to TRBJ2-1; the D is unclear. Germline CDR1 LNHDA, CDR2 SQIVND (reference sequence). The V gene lost 10 bases and the J gene lost 0 bases, with 16 bases spanning the gap. There are 15 residues in the CDR3. CDR3 DNA: TGTGCCACCCGACCCGACTGGAGCTCCTACAATGAGCAGTTCTTC. As protein: CATRPDWSSYNEQFF.

In DNA, the CDR3 is TGTGCCAGCAGGGACAGGGACGAAAAACTGTTTTTT. This encodes CASRDRDEKLFF. This chain joins TRBV2 and TRBJ1-4; TRBD1 aligns across 8 bases. Germline CDR1 and CDR2: SNHLY and FYNNEI. The CDR3 totals 12 residues. V lost 6 bases and J lost 8; bases outside the gene matches: 2.

This clone appeared a single time. The chain links TRBV29-1 to TRBJ2-2; 12 nucleotides agree with TRBD1. Germline V lookup: CDR1 SQVTM, CDR2 ANQGSEA. The CDR3 covers 16 residues. Trimming cost V 0 bases and J 4 bases; bases outside gene matches: 3. The CDR3 nucleotides read TGCAGCGTTGAAGATTGGGACAGGGGGCGCACCGGGGAGCTGTTTTTT. It is translated as CSVEDWDRGRTGELFF.